Below, 8 T cell receptor beta chains from the same sample are listed, as sequenced in a study of OX40 agonist ivuxolimab in advanced cancers. Measured with immunoSEQ multiplex PCR; TCRdb has only the in-frame clones, and not every one. The sample records 100,000 to 130,000 clones, around 93% being singletons. Sample: CD4+ or CD8+ T cells sorted from blood, taken in a trial of the OX40 agonist ivuxolimab. The receptors come from an adult with an advanced solid tumor such as melanoma, head and neck, liver or kidney cancer.

Only one count was recorded for this clone. The rearrangement uses TRBV21-1 and TRBJ2-1. TRBV21-1 is a recognized pseudogene. The CDR3 contains 15 residues. The CDR3, as DNA: TGTGCCAGCAGCAAAGGAGGAGTGGGGTACAATGAGCAGTTCTTC. It specifies CASSKGGVGYNEQFF.

This chain joins TRBV21-1 and TRBJ1-4. TRBV21-1 is reported as a pseudogene. The CDR3 covers 15 residues. CDR3 in amino acids: CASSKPRGGNEKLFF. For the CDR3, the DNA is TGTGCCAGCAGCAAACCCCGTGGGGGTAATGAAAAACTGTTTTTT.

The rearrangement links TRBV11-2 to TRBJ1-2; D may be TRBD1 (5 bases). Germline-derived CDR1 and CDR2 are SGHAT and FQNNGV. The CDR3 contains 13 residues. V gave up 6 bases and J gave up 4 bases, with 12 bases separating them. The CDR3 is CASRRGLSYGYTF. Written as DNA, the CDR3 is TGTGCCAGCAGGAGGGGACTGAGCTATGGCTACACCTTC. Complete variable domain (other parts from reference TRBV11-2 and TRBJ1-2): EAGVAQSPRYKIIEKRQSVAFWCNPISGHATLYWYQQILGQGPKLLIQFQNNGVVDDSQLPKDRFSAERLKGVDSTLKIQPAKLEDSAVYLCASRRGLSYGYTFGSGTRLTVV.

The rearrangement joins TRBV19 to TRBJ2-7; D not resolved. The CDR3 extends over 12 amino acids. The V end lost 8 bases, the J end lost 4 bases, and 12 bases lay between the germline ends. Germline CDR1 is LNHDA and CDR2 is SQIVND (reference sequence). CDR3 bases: TGTGCCAGTTCTGGACGCCCTTACGAGCAGTACTTC. Amino acid sequence: CASSGRPYEQYF.

As regards this clone: Other DNA sequences in the same sample also yield this CDR3. The chain joins TRBV6-5 to TRBJ1-5; tentatively, D is TRBD1 (5 bases). The V end lost 0 bases, the J end lost 5 bases, and 11 bases lay between the germline ends. CDR3 size: 15 residues. Germline assignment: CDR1 MNHEY and CDR2 SVGAGI. CDR3 in amino acids: CASSYSRGGDQPQHF. The CDR3 nucleotides read TGTGCCAGCAGTTACTCGAGGGGCGGCGATCAGCCCCAGCATTTT.

This clone showed up just once. One end of the junction is discordant with germline, which a read error may explain. The chain recombines TRBV7-9 with TRBJ1-2; 7 bases match TRBD1. Germline CDR1 SEHNR, CDR2 FQNEAQ (reference sequence). This CDR3 has 13 residues. CDR3 in DNA: TGTGCCAGCAGCTATTGGGGACAGCCCGAAACCTTCTTC. Translating gives CASSYWGQPETFF.

J is TRBJ1-1 and V is TRBV5-1; weak D call: TRBD1 (5 bases). V lost 5 bases, J lost 3 bases, and 11 bases lay in between. There are 13 residues in the CDR3. Germline CDR1 reads SGHRS; CDR2 reads YFSETQ. The CDR3 loop is CASRSGGDTEAFF. CDR3 DNA sequence: TGCGCCAGCAGGTCAGGAGGGGACACTGAAGCTTTCTTT.

J is TRBJ2-1 and V is TRBV7-9; D is undetermined. The germline V and J ends were trimmed by 3 bases and 7 bases, with 13 bases remaining between them. Germline values: CDR1 SEHNR, CDR2 FQNEAQ (reference sequence). CDR3 length: 14 amino acids. The DNA for the CDR3 is TGTGCCAGCAGCTTTGGTGGTAATAAAAATGAGCAGTTCTTC. Its translation is CASSFGGNKNEQFF.